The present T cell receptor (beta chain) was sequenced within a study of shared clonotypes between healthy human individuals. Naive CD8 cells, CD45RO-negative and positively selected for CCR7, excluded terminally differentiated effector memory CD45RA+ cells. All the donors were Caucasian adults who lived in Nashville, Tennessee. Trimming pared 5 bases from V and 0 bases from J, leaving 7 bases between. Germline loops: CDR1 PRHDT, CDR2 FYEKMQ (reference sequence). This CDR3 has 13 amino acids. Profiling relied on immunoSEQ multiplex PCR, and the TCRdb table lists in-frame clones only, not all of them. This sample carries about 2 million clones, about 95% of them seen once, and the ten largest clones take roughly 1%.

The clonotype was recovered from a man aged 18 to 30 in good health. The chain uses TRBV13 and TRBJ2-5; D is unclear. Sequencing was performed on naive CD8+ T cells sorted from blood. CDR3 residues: CASSPPDQETQYF. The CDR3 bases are TGTGCCAGCAGCCCCCCAGACCAAGAGACCCAGTACTTC.